This T cell receptor (beta chain) appears in the sequencing data of a study of T-cell memory formation after mild COVID-19. Overall study results and limits: Confirmation of SARS-CoV-2 specificity was lacking for second-wave clones peaking day 37. CD4+ bias marked clones expanding day 15 to 37, unlike balanced contracting clones.

TCRdb re-called the 5' RACE reads through MiXCR, storing one row per CDR3 protein. The table has about 150,000 distinct CDR3 sequences, under 25% seen once. Germline CDR1 is KGHSH and CDR2 is LQKENI. This CDR3 is built from 16 residues. V shed 5 bases and J shed 4 bases, with 15 bases lying between them. The table lists this clonotype with a few counts. The target antigen is unknown. Sequences were obtained from PBMCs or a T cell subset sorted from them (not recorded which). The J gene is TRBJ2-6, the V gene TRBV18; D is ambiguous. The origin of this receptor is an adult woman who had mild COVID-19 (a few samples of this study predate the infection). Cell type and time point are not known. In DNA, the CDR3 is TGTGCCAGCTCAGCAGACACCCCCAGGGGGGCCAACGTCCTGACTTTC. Residues: CASSADTPRGANVLTF. Together with reference TRBV18 and TRBJ2-6, the CDR3 gives the full variable domain: NAGVMQNPRHLVRRRGQEARLRCSPMKGHSHVYWYRQLPEEGLKFMVYLQKENIIDESGMPKERFSAEFPKEGPSILRIQQVVRGDSAAYFCASSADTPRGANVLTFGAGSRLTVL.